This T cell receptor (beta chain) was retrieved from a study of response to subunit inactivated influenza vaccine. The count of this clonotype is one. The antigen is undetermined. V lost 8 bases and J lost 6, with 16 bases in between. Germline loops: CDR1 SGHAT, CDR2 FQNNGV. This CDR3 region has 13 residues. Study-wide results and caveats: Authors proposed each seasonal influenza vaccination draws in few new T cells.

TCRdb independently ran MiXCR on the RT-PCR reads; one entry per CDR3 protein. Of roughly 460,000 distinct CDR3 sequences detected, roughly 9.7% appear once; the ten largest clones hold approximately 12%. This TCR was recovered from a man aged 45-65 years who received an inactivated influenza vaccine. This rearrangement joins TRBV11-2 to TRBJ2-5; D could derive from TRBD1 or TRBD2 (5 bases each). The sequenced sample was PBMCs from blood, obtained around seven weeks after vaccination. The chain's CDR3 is CASSVGVQKTQYF. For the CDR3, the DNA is TGTGCCAGCTCTGTGGGGGTTCAAAAGACCCAGTACTTC. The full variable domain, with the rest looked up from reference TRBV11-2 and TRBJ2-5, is EAGVAQSPRYKIIEKRQSVAFWCNPISGHATLYWYQQILGQGPKLLIQFQNNGVVDDSQLPKDRFSAERLKGVDSTLKIQPAKLEDSAVYLCASSVGVQKTQYFGPGTRLLVL.